Listed here are 20 T cell receptor beta chains from one sample, sequenced in a study of shared clonotypes between healthy human individuals. This table comes from immunoSEQ multiplex PCR, and its TCRdb copy is limited to in-frame clones, with some not included. Of some 2.3 million clones detected, approximately 93% appear once; the ten largest clones hold 0.39%. The sequenced sample consisted of naive CD4+ T cells from PBMCs. Subset meaning: CD45RA+ positively selected. These receptors all come from a young man in good health. Some clones in this sample may be carry-over from other donors' samples.

The rearrangement joins TRBV9 to TRBJ2-3, with D perhaps matching TRBD2 (5 bases). The CDR3 sequence is 13 residues long. Deletions cut 3 bases from V and 8 bases from J, with 13 bases between. From germline, CDR1 is SGDLS and CDR2 YYNGEE. The CDR3, as DNA: TGTGCCAGCAGCGCGACTGACGCGGGTACGCAGTATTTT. The encoded protein is CASSATDAGTQYF.

This chain links TRBV29-1 with TRBJ2-7; either TRBD1 or TRBD2 may fit D (5 bases each). CDR1 is SQVTM and CDR2 is ANQGSEA in the germline V gene. The V gene lost 7 bases and the J gene lost 1 base, with 17 bases spanning the gap. The CDR3 has 14 amino acids. Here the CDR3 DNA reads TGCAGCGCTGCGGGTAAGCCAGGGTCCTACGAGCAGTACTTC. Translated, it gives CSAAGKPGSYEQYF.

The chain recombines TRBV6-6 with TRBJ2-1; the match to TRBD2 covers 7 bases. Germline V gene data show CDR1 as MNHNY and CDR2 as SVGAGI (reference sequence). The CDR3 consists of 15 residues. The ends lost 0 bases at V and 8 bases at J; junction bases unmatched: 7. The CDR3 nucleotides read TGTGCCAGCAGTTACTCGAATGGGGGAGGGGATGAGCAGTTCTTC. Residues: CASSYSNGGGDEQFF.

The chain carries TRBV20-1 and TRBJ2-5; D is undetermined. The CDR3 contains 11 residues. V lost 3 bases to trimming and J lost 4 bases, with 6 bases between them. CDR1 is DFQATT, CDR2 SNEGSKA, per germline (reference sequence). CDR3 in DNA: TGCAGTGCTAGCAGGCCAGAGACCCAGTACTTC. Translation: CSASRPETQYF.

In this sample, this clone turned up a few times. V gene TRBV9 combines with J gene TRBJ1-1, with D unclear. There are 15 residues in the CDR3. V gave up 4 bases and J gave up 6 bases, with 19 bases separating them. In germline, CDR1 is SGDLS, CDR2 YYNGEE. The CDR3 sequence is CASSTQEGFSPEAFF. The CDR3 DNA reads as TGTGCCAGCAGCACTCAGGAAGGTTTTTCCCCTGAAGCTTTCTTT.

The chain is built from TRBV5-1 and TRBJ2-1, with a possible D match to TRBD1 (6 bases). Looked up from germline, CDR1 is SGHRS and CDR2 is YFSETQ. The germline V and J ends were trimmed by 3 bases and 9 bases, with 16 bases remaining between them. The CDR3 is made up of 14 amino acids. DNA for the CDR3: TGCGCCAGCAGCTGGGACGGACAGATCGGTGAGCAGTTCTTC. Amino acid sequence: CASSWDGQIGEQFF.

The rearrangement links TRBV6-1 to TRBJ2-5; D might be TRBD2 (7 bases). Germline V gene data show CDR1 as MNHNS and CDR2 as SASEGT. Deletions cut 0 bases from V and 7 bases from J, with 15 bases between. The CDR3 has 15 residues. In DNA form, the CDR3 reads TGTGCCAGCAGTGAAGCCAGCGGGACAACGGGGACCCAGTACTTC. Its translation is CASSEASGTTGTQYF.

This chain connects TRBV28 to TRBJ2-7; D is unresolved. V shed 6 bases and J shed 1 base, with 16 bases lying between them. The germline gives CDR1 MDHEN, CDR2 SYDVKM. The CDR3 covers 15 residues. As DNA, the CDR3 is TGTGCCAGCAGGACTCTGGATGCAGCGTCCTACGAGCAGTACTTC. Translating it yields CASRTLDAASYEQYF.

The J gene is TRBJ2-7, the V gene TRBV5-1, with 10 bases that match TRBD1. CDR1 SGHRS and CDR2 YFSETQ come from the germline V gene. V trimming: 2 bases; J trimming: 0 bases; junction bases outside the gene matches: 11. CDR3 length: 18 amino acids. In nucleotides, the CDR3 is TGCGCCAGCAGCTTCAACCCAAGGACAGGGGGGTACTCCTACGAGCAGTACTTC. It yields the protein CASSFNPRTGGYSYEQYF.

The chain couples TRBV9 to TRBJ2-7; no definite D call. V lost 0 bases and J 5 bases, leaving 12 bases between the germline ends. Germline V CDR1 and CDR2: SGDLS, YYNGEE. The CDR3 runs to 14 residues. CDR3 sequence (DNA): TGTGCCAGCAGCGTAGTAGCCAGCGACAACGAGCAGTACTTC. It translates to CASSVVASDNEQYF.

The gene calls are TRBV6-5 and TRBJ1-2, with 9 bases lining up with TRBD1. V lost 5 bases, J lost 6 bases, and 7 bases stayed unmatched. The CDR3 totals 14 residues. The V gene's germline CDR1 is MNHEY and CDR2 SVGAGI. The CDR3 DNA is TGTGCCAGCAGTCGCCGACAGGGGGTTCATGGCTACACCTTC. Translation: CASSRRQGVHGYTF.

This chain uses TRBV5-1 with TRBJ2-7, with 9 bases identical to TRBD1. The V and J ends lost 4 bases and 3 bases, in that order; junction bases with no gene match: 5. The germline V gene has CDR1 SGHRS and CDR2 YFSETQ. The CDR3 is 14 amino acids. The CDR3 protein is CASSPDRGGYEQYF. CDR3 bases: TGCGCCAGCAGCCCGGACAGGGGTGGCTACGAGCAGTACTTC.

The chain carries TRBV30 and TRBJ2-1; TRBD2 might be the D (6 bases). The CDR3 has 12 residues. CDR1 is GTSNPN and CDR2 is SVGIG in the germline V gene (reference sequence). The V and J ends lost 7 bases and 9 bases respectively, with 16 bases between them. The CDR3 is CALVELAFEQFF. DNA for the CDR3: TGTGCCTTGGTGGAACTAGCTTTTGAGCAGTTCTTC.

V is TRBV29-1 and J is TRBJ1-4; 7 bases are shared with TRBD1. Germline CDR1 and CDR2: SQVTM and ANQGSEA. J lost 4 bases, V lost 6 bases, and 8 bases had no gene match. The length of the CDR3 is 14 residues. Here the CDR3 DNA reads TGCAGCGTCCAAGGACAGGACGATAATGAAAAACTGTTTTTT. This sequence encodes CSVQGQDDNEKLFF.

The V gene is TRBV7-8, the J gene TRBJ2-7, with D tentatively TRBD1 (5 bases). The CDR3 length is 17 residues. Germline CDR1 is SGHVS and CDR2 is FQNEAQ. Trimming removed 4 bases at V and 0 bases at J, with 19 bases between. The chain's CDR3 is CASSSWTKRFPSYEQYF. CDR3 nucleotide sequence: TGTGCCAGCAGCTCGTGGACAAAACGTTTCCCCTCCTACGAGCAGTACTTC.

The CDR3 DNA sequence: TGTGCCAGCAGGACGGGACTAGCGGGAGACGGGGCCAAAAACATTCAGTACTTC. Protein sequence: CASRTGLAGDGAKNIQYF. The chain uses TRBV2 and TRBJ2-4; 14 bases fit TRBD2. CDR3 length equals 18 residues. Looked up from germline, CDR1 is SNHLY and CDR2 is FYNNEI. The V gene end was trimmed by 6 bases and the J gene end by 1 base; junction bases not matched to a gene: 8.

V usage is TRBV2 and J usage is TRBJ2-7; 8 nucleotides align to TRBD1. The V segment lost 5 bases and the J segment 3 bases; nucleotides outside the gene matches: 9. This CDR3 region has 15 residues. Germline assignment: CDR1 SNHLY and CDR2 FYNNEI. The CDR3 spells CASSPDRVGSYEQYF. The DNA of the CDR3 is TGTGCCAGCAGTCCGGACAGGGTGGGGAGCTACGAGCAGTACTTC.

In DNA form, the CDR3 reads TGTGCCAGCTCACCGGGGACTGCTGACCTTTGCACCTTC. It yields the protein CASSPGTADLCTF. The chain links TRBV18 to TRBJ1-2; tentative D call: TRBD1 (5 bases). The CDR3 is 13 amino acids. Germline values: CDR1 KGHSH, CDR2 LQKENI. V lost 3 bases and J lost 13, with 18 bases in between.

The J gene is TRBJ1-3, the V gene TRBV7-2; 10 bases map to TRBD1. Germline CDR1 is SGHTA and CDR2 is FQGNSA. The CDR3 has 16 residues. V lost 1 base, J lost 3 bases, and 3 bases stayed unmatched. The CDR3 is CASSLVGTGVGNTIYF. DNA of the CDR3: TGTGCCAGCAGCTTAGTCGGGACAGGGGTTGGAAACACCATATATTTT.

This sequence joins TRBV25-1 and TRBJ2-7, with 7 bases matching TRBD1. The V segment lost 2 bases and the J segment 5 bases; nucleotides outside the gene matches: 6. The germline gives CDR1 MGHDK, CDR2 SYGVNS. This CDR3 comprises 14 residues. The chain's CDR3 is CASSELGTENEQYF. CDR3 in DNA: TGTGCCAGCAGTGAACTCGGGACAGAAAACGAGCAGTACTTC.